The 28 T cell receptor beta chains given below trace back to one sample, sequenced in a study of blood T cell repertoires in COVID-19 (dated by TCRdb to the early 2020s). Library construction relied on the immunoSEQ multiplex PCR assay. TCRdb's version of the immuneACCESS table is confined to in-frame rearrangements and falls short of the full clone set. An unresolved V gene accounts for under half of the shortfall where checked; the remainder is of unknown origin. Recorded for this sample are roughly 150,000 clones; around 82% of them occurred a single time. The top ten clones comprise 6.9% of the sample. Sequenced: peripheral blood. The origin of the receptors is a man older than 75 with COVID-19, enrolled during active disease.

This chain links TRBV29-1 with TRBJ2-3; TRBD1 is a possible D gene (5 bases). The CDR3 has 13 residues. Germline V CDR1 and CDR2: SQVTM, ANQGSEA. V lost 6 bases and J 3 bases, leaving 13 bases between the germline ends. CDR3 sequence reads: CSVAGKGTDTQYF. The CDR3 DNA is TGCAGCGTCGCAGGGAAAGGGACAGATACGCAGTATTTT.

The CDR3 loop is CASSSENIQYF. CDR3 DNA sequence: TGCGCCAGCAGCTCGGAAAACATTCAGTACTTC. This sequence joins TRBV5-1 and TRBJ2-4; D gene ambiguous. CDR1 is SGHRS and CDR2 is YFSETQ in the germline V gene. Trimming removed 3 bases from V and 5 bases from J, with 3 bases in between. This CDR3 comprises 11 residues.

The chain carries TRBV10-2 and TRBJ1-1, with a tentative D call TRBD1 (5 bases). This CDR3 region has 13 residues. V was pared by 8 bases and J by 0 bases, with 10 bases between. Germline lookup yields CDR1 WSHSY and CDR2 SAAADI. The DNA for the CDR3 is TGCGCCAGCGATAAGGGGCTGAACACTGAAGCTTTCTTT. It translates to CASDKGLNTEAFF.

This chain uses TRBV11-2 with TRBJ2-7; D might be TRBD2 (6 bases). V was shortened by 3 bases and J by 0 bases, with 12 bases between the two germline ends. Germline CDR1 SGHAT, CDR2 FQNNGV. This CDR3 comprises 15 residues. CDR3 nucleotide sequence: TGTGCCAGCAGCTTGGCGGGGATAAGCTCCTACGAGCAGTACTTC. Translation: CASSLAGISSYEQYF. Full variable domain (missing parts from reference TRBV11-2 and TRBJ2-7): EAGVAQSPRYKIIEKRQSVAFWCNPISGHATLYWYQQILGQGPKLLIQFQNNGVVDDSQLPKDRFSAERLKGVDSTLKIQPAKLEDSAVYLCASSLAGISSYEQYFGPGTRLTVT.

The chain has TRBV9 and TRBJ1-6, with 7 bases identical to TRBD1. CDR1 is SGDLS, CDR2 YYNGEE, per germline. The CDR3 extends over 17 amino acids. V shed 3 bases, J shed 1 base, and the junction held 7 bases outside the gene matches. The CDR3 reads CASSAHRGESYNSPLHF. In DNA form, the CDR3 reads TGTGCCAGCAGCGCCCACAGGGGCGAATCCTATAATTCACCCCTCCACTTT.

This chain joins TRBV7-2 and TRBJ2-2; the D gene is possibly TRBD2 (5 bases). Trimming shortened V by 5 bases and J by 3 bases, and 10 bases separated the two germline ends. This CDR3 has 14 amino acids. Germline V gene lookup returns CDR1 SGHTA and CDR2 FQGNSA. As DNA, the CDR3 is TGTGCCAGCAGCCCCCGGGGTGACACCGGGGAGCTGTTTTTT. This sequence encodes CASSPRGDTGELFF.

This clone showed up just a few times. Additional DNA sequences in this sample encode the identical CDR3. The CDR3: CASSLAGGNTEAFF. The CDR3 DNA follows: TGTGCCAGCAGCTTAGCGGGGGGGAACACTGAAGCTTTCTTT. The V call is TRBV7-9, the J call TRBJ1-1, with D possibly TRBD1 on 5 matching bases. V lost 0 bases and J lost 1, with 6 bases in between. The germline CDR1 and CDR2 sequences are SEHNR and FQNEAQ (reference sequence). The CDR3 has 14 amino acids.

The chain joins TRBV18 to TRBJ1-6; TRBD1 might be the D (5 bases). Trimming took off 3 bases at V and 6 bases at J, with 15 bases between the two ends. CDR1 KGHSH and CDR2 LQKENI come from the germline V gene. The CDR3 is 16 amino acids. The CDR3, as DNA: TGTGCCAGCTCACCCCCCGGTGTAGGGGTTAATTCACCCCTCCACTTT. Translation: CASSPPGVGVNSPLHF. The full variable domain, completed using reference TRBV18 and TRBJ1-6, is NAGVMQNPRHLVRRRGQEARLRCSPMKGHSHVYWYRQLPEEGLKFMVYLQKENIIDESGMPKERFSAEFPKEGPSILRIQQVVRGDSAAYFCASSPPGVGVNSPLHFGNGTRLTVT.

Remarks on this clone: Additional DNA sequences in this sample encode the identical CDR3. The chain couples TRBV18 to TRBJ1-5; tentative D call: TRBD1 (6 bases). V was clipped by 2 bases and J by 5 bases, with 7 bases between them. The CDR3 spans 13 residues. Germline CDR1 and CDR2: KGHSH and LQKENI. The CDR3 coding sequence is TGTGCCAGCTCACCAGGGGGCGATCAGCCCCAGCATTTT. Translated, it gives CASSPGGDQPQHF.

This chain joins TRBV7-6 and TRBJ2-7; 12 nucleotides align to TRBD1. CDR3 length: 15 amino acids. CDR1 is SGHVS and CDR2 is FNYEAQ in the germline V gene. The V segment lost 1 base and the J segment 7 bases; nucleotides outside the gene matches: 5. The CDR3 region is CASSLGGQGAGEQYF. The CDR3 nucleotides read TGTGCCAGCAGCTTAGGGGGACAGGGGGCCGGGGAGCAGTACTTC.

The chain has TRBV19 and TRBJ2-1; 11 bases align to TRBD2. V was clipped by 2 bases and J by 7 bases; unmatched bases: 4. The CDR3 contains 15 residues. Germline-derived CDR1 and CDR2 are LNHDA and SQIVND (reference sequence). The CDR3 is CASSILAGGLNEQFF. CDR3 bases: TGTGCCAGTAGTATATTAGCGGGGGGGCTAAATGAGCAGTTCTTC.

The CDR3 DNA sequence: TGTGCCAGCAGTCCTACTAGCGAATCCTACAATGAGCAGTTCTTC. The encoded protein is CASSPTSESYNEQFF. V gene TRBV27 combines with J gene TRBJ2-1; 7 bases agree with TRBD2. This CDR3 is built from 15 residues. Germline CDR1 and CDR2: MNHEY and SMNVEV (reference sequence). V shed 5 bases and J 1 base; nucleotides not matched to a gene: 5.

This clone was observed a single time. For the CDR3, the DNA is TGTGCCAGCAACCTACAGGGTTCCGGGGAGCTGTTTTTT. Protein: CASNLQGSGELFF. The chain is built from TRBV6-5 and TRBJ2-2, with a tentative D call TRBD1 (6 bases). Germline CDR1 is MNHEY and CDR2 is SVGAGI. The CDR3 covers 13 residues. V was trimmed by 7 bases and J by 6 bases, leaving 12 bases between them.

V is TRBV19 and J is TRBJ2-3, with 7 nucleotides matching TRBD2. The CDR3 has 14 residues. The germline CDR1 and CDR2 sequences are LNHDA and SQIVND (reference sequence). The junction had 1 base not matched to a gene; V was cut back by 3 bases and J by 1 base. In DNA form, the CDR3 reads TGTGCCAGTAGTATTCGGGGGGGCACAGATACGCAGTATTTT. It yields the protein CASSIRGGTDTQYF.

The chain carries TRBV27 and TRBJ2-1, with D maybe TRBD1 (6 bases). This CDR3 region has 15 residues. Germline-derived CDR1 and CDR2 are MNHEY and SMNVEV (reference sequence). Trimming took off 5 bases at V and 1 base at J, with 12 bases between the two ends. The CDR3 sequence is CASSPSGASYNEQFF. CDR3 DNA sequence: TGTGCCAGCAGTCCCTCAGGGGCTTCCTACAATGAGCAGTTCTTC.

This chain joins TRBV18 and TRBJ1-5, with 7 bases that match TRBD1. The CDR3 has 17 amino acids. V lost 2 bases and J lost 0; bases outside the gene matches: 7. Germline values: CDR1 KGHSH, CDR2 LQKENI. The CDR3 bases are TGTGCCAGCTCACCAGTCGGGACAGTCCATAGCAATCAGCCCCAGCATTTT. It is translated as CASSPVGTVHSNQPQHF.

This rearrangement joins TRBV19 to TRBJ1-5, with 8 bases that match TRBD1. V shed 7 bases, J shed 6 bases, and the junction held 11 bases outside the gene matches. The CDR3 extends over 15 amino acids. Per the germline V gene, CDR1 is LNHDA and CDR2 is SQIVND (reference sequence). The CDR3 is CASIEGQGAGQPQHF. CDR3 DNA sequence: TGTGCCAGTATCGAGGGGCAGGGGGCAGGTCAGCCCCAGCATTTT.

This clone was recorded only once. The chain couples TRBV5-4 to TRBJ1-6, with D possibly being TRBD1 (6 bases). V dropped 0 bases and J dropped 4 bases, with 11 bases sitting between them. Germline V gene sequence: CDR1 SGHNT, CDR2 YYREEE (reference sequence). CDR3 size: 16 residues. The CDR3 is CASSLGGGPYNSPLHF. DNA for the CDR3: TGTGCCAGCAGCTTGGGGGGGGGCCCGTATAATTCACCCCTCCACTTT.

The genes are TRBV19 and TRBJ1-2; D not certain. There are 13 residues in the CDR3. The V gene's germline CDR1 is LNHDA and CDR2 SQIVND (reference sequence). Trimming removed 2 bases at V and 4 bases at J, with 8 bases between. CDR3 bases: TGTGCCAGTAGTATATCCCGGGGCTATGGCTACACCTTC. Amino acids: CASSISRGYGYTF.

This rearrangement joins TRBV6-1 to TRBJ1-2, with a tentative D call TRBD1 (5 bases). CDR3 size: 13 residues. Trimming cost V 2 bases and J 3 bases, with 7 bases left between them. Per germline, CDR1 MNHNS and CDR2 SASEGT. The CDR3 DNA sequence: TGTGCCAGCAGTGAATCGACAGACTATGGCTACACCTTC. Protein product: CASSESTDYGYTF.

The chain uses TRBV5-1 and TRBJ1-1; 7 nucleotides align to TRBD1. J was trimmed by 2 bases and V by 4 bases; bases with no gene match: 8. The CDR3 extends over 15 amino acids. CDR1 SGHRS and CDR2 YFSETQ come from the germline V gene. The CDR3 region is CASSVQGPPNTEAFF. CDR3 coding DNA: TGCGCCAGCAGCGTACAGGGGCCCCCAAACACTGAAGCTTTCTTT.

The gene calls are TRBV24-1 and TRBJ2-1, with 7 bases that match TRBD2. The germline CDR1 and CDR2 sequences are KGHDR and SFDVKD. This CDR3 comprises 14 residues. The V segment lost 6 bases and the J segment 4 bases; nucleotides outside the gene matches: 5. The CDR3 protein is CATSSGGSYNEQFF. CDR3 sequence (DNA): TGTGCCACCAGTTCCGGCGGGAGTTACAATGAGCAGTTCTTC.

This sequence joins TRBV6-5 and TRBJ1-2; D call uncertain. The V gene lost 7 bases and the J gene lost 6 bases, with 15 bases spanning the gap. Germline CDR1 and CDR2: MNHEY and SVGAGI. This CDR3 comprises 13 residues. The CDR3 here is CASIPPFVHGYTF. In nucleotides, the CDR3 is TGTGCCAGCATCCCTCCTTTTGTCCATGGCTACACCTTC.

The chain links TRBV7-2 to TRBJ2-6; no definite D call. Germline CDR1 and CDR2: SGHTA and FQGNSA. CDR3 length: 15 residues. The V gene lost 5 bases and the J gene lost 0 bases, with 8 bases spanning the gap. CDR3 DNA: TGTGCCAGCAGCCGCAGGCTCTCTGGGGCCAACGTCCTGACTTTC. This encodes CASSRRLSGANVLTF. Together with reference TRBV7-2 and TRBJ2-6, the CDR3 gives the full variable domain: GAGVSQSPSNKVTEKGKDVELRCDPISGHTALYWYRQSLGQGLEFLIYFQGNSAPDKSGLPSDRFSAERTGGSVSTLTIQRTQQEDSAVYLCASSRRLSGANVLTFGAGSRLTVL.

This rearrangement joins TRBV7-2 to TRBJ2-1; unclear D gene. The germline V gene encodes CDR1 SGHTA and CDR2 FQGNSA. This CDR3 comprises 16 residues. Between the trimmed V and J ends, which lost 0 bases and 0 bases, there was a span of 9 bases. The DNA of the CDR3 is TGTGCCAGCAGCTTAGCGATCGCGTCCTCCTACAATGAGCAGTTCTTC. Residues: CASSLAIASSYNEQFF.

The rearrangement links TRBV11-2 to TRBJ2-1; 7 nucleotides agree with TRBD2. Germline V CDR1 and CDR2: SGHAT, FQNNGV. This CDR3 is 15 amino acids long. Unmatched junction bases numbered 13, after V lost 4 bases and J lost 10 bases. CDR3 bases: TGTGCCAGCAGCTCGGCCGGGACTACCCCGAGGGAGCAGTTCTTC. Residues: CASSSAGTTPREQFF.

The rearrangement joins TRBV6-6 to TRBJ2-3, with TRBD2 identical over 8 bases. The CDR3 runs to 14 residues. The germline gives CDR1 MNHNY, CDR2 SVGAGI (reference sequence). The V and J ends lost 10 bases and 1 base, in that order; junction bases with no gene match: 7. CDR3 nucleotide sequence: TGTGCCACCAGAACGCGGGGGGGCACAGATACGCAGTATTTT. Its translation is CATRTRGGTDTQYF.

The chain carries TRBV11-3 and TRBJ2-3; TRBD1 is a possible D gene (5 bases). The CDR3 is made up of 13 amino acids. Germline CDR1 and CDR2: SGHNT and YENEEA. V was clipped by 5 bases and J by 3 bases, with 9 bases between them. The CDR3 sequence: CASSTGQTDTQYF. The DNA for the CDR3 is TGTGCCAGCAGCACCGGACAAACAGATACGCAGTATTTT.